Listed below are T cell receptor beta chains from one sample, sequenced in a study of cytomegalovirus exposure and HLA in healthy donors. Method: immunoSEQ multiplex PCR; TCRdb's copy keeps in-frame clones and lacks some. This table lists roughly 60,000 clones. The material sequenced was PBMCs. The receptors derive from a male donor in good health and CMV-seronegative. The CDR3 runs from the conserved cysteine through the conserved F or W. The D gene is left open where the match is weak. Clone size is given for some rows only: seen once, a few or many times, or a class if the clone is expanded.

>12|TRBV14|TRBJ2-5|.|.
CASSQAGETQYF
TGTGCCAGCAGCCAAGCCGGGGAGACCCAGTACTTC
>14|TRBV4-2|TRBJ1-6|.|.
CASSQDRHNSPLHF
TGTGCCAGCAGCCAAGATCGTCATAATTCACCCCTCCACTTT
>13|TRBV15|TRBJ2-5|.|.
CATSRDYVETQYF
TGTGCCACCAGCAGAGACTATGTTGAGACCCAGTACTTC
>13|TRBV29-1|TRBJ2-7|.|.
CSVWDIYSYEQYF
TGCAGCGTTTGGGACATCTACTCCTACGAGCAGTACTTC
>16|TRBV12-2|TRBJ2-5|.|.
CASRHARDSLQETQYF
TGTGCAAGTCGCCACGCTAGGGACAGTCTCCAAGAGACCCAGTACTTC
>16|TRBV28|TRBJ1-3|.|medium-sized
CASSPFDQGAGNTIYF
TGTGCCAGCAGTCCGTTCGACCAAGGGGCTGGAAACACCATATATTTT
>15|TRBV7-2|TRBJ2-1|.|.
CASSLVPRSYNEQFF
TGTGCCAGCAGCTTAGTCCCTCGCTCCTACAATGAGCAGTTCTTC
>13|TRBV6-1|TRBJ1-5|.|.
CASIRGTSQPQHF
TGTGCCAGCATCAGGGGCACTTCTCAGCCCCAGCATTTT
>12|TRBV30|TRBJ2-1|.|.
CAWSSPPDEQFF
TGTGCCTGGAGTTCCCCCCCTGATGAGCAGTTCTTC
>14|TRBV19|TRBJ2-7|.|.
CASSIGESSYEQYF
TGTGCCAGTAGTATCGGGGAGAGCTCCTACGAGCAGTACTTC
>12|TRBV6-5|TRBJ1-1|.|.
CASSKGRAEAFF
TGTGCCAGCAGTAAAGGGAGGGCTGAAGCTTTCTTT
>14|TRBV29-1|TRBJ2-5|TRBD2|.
CSVAWAGGKENQYF
TGCAGCGTCGCCTGGGCGGGAGGGAAAGAGAACCAGTACTTC
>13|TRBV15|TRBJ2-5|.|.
CATSAQPQETQYF
TGTGCCACCAGCGCACAGCCCCAAGAGACCCAGTACTTC
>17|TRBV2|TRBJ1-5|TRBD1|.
CASSALGGQGRNQPQHF
TGTGCCAGCAGCGCCCTTGGGGGACAGGGAAGGAATCAGCCCCAGCATTTT
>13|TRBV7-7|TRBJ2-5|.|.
CASSLREQETQYF
TGTGCTAGCAGCTTACGGGAGCAAGAGACCCAGTACTTC
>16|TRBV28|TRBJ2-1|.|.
CASSLLHPSSDNEQFF
TGTGCCAGCAGTTTACTACACCCTAGCTCCGACAATGAGCAGTTCTTC
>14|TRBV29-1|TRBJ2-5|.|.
CSVPYGQRQETQYF
TGCAGCGTCCCTTACGGACAGAGACAAGAGACCCAGTACTTC
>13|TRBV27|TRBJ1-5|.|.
CASRLGVYQPQHF
TGTGCCAGCAGACTCGGGGTTTATCAGCCCCAGCATTTT
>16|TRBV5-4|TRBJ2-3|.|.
CASSLEWGVGTDTQYF
TGTGCCAGCAGCTTGGAGTGGGGGGTGGGGACAGATACGCAGTATTTT
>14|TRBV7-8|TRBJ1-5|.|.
CASNPSGGDQPQHF
TGTGCCAGCAACCCCTCGGGGGGGGATCAGCCCCAGCATTTT
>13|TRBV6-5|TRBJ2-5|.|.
CASSRTGWETQYF
TGTGCCAGCAGCCGCACAGGGTGGGAGACCCAGTACTTC
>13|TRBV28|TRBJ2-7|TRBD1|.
CASRDRVIYEQYF
TGTGCCAGCCGGGACAGGGTCATCTACGAGCAGTACTTC
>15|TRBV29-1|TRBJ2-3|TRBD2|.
CSFRAGGPGTDTQYF
TGCAGCTTTCGAGCGGGAGGGCCGGGCACAGATACGCAGTATTTT
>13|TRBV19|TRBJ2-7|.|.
CASSISRNYEQYF
TGTGCCAGTAGTATTTCCAGGAACTACGAGCAGTACTTC
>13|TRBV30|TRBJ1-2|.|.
CAWRRGVNYGYTF
TGTGCCTGGAGGCGGGGGGTTAACTATGGCTACACCTTC
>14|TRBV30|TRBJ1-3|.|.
CAWGTGSSGNTIYF
TGTGCCTGGGGTACAGGTTCCTCTGGAAACACCATATATTTT
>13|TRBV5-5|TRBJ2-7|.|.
CASSSGGGYEQYF
TGTGCCAGCAGCTCCGGAGGCGGGTACGAGCAGTACTTC
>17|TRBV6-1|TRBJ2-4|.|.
CASSEVPLNLAKNIQYF
TGTGCCAGCAGTGAAGTCCCACTCAATCTAGCCAAAAACATTCAGTACTTC
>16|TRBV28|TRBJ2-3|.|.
CASSFILGGGTDTQYF
TGTGCCAGCAGTTTCATCTTAGGGGGGGGCACAGATACGCAGTATTTT
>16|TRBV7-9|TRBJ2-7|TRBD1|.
CASSQRGDRTSYEQYF
TGTGCCAGCAGCCAAAGAGGGGACAGGACTTCCTACGAGCAGTACTTC
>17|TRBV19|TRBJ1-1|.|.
CASSIVSSGVRNTEAFF
TGTGCCAGTAGTATAGTTTCCTCGGGGGTTAGGAACACTGAAGCTTTCTTT
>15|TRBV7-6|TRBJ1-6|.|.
CASSLSLAGDSPLHF
TGTGCCAGCAGCTTATCCCTGGCAGGGGATTCACCCCTCCACTTT
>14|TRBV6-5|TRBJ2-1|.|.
CASSYLVGEDEQFF
TGTGCCAGCAGTTACTTGGTCGGGGAGGATGAGCAGTTCTTC
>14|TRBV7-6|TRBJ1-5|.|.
CASSLEQGNQPQHF
TGTGCCAGCAGCTTAGAACAGGGCAATCAGCCCCAGCATTTT
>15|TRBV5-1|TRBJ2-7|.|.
CASSLASGHPYEQYF
TGCGCCAGCAGCTTGGCCTCGGGACACCCCTACGAGCAGTACTTC
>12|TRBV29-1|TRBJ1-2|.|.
CSVESGGTGYTF
TGCAGCGTTGAATCAGGCGGGACTGGCTACACCTTC
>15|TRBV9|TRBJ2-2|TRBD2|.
CASSGKAGATGELFF
TGTGCCAGCAGCGGAAAAGCGGGAGCCACCGGGGAGCTGTTTTTT
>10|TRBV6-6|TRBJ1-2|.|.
CASARYGYTF
TGTGCCAGCGCGAGGTATGGCTACACCTTC
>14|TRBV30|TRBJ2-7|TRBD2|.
CAWATSGGTYEQYF
TGTGCCTGGGCAACTAGCGGGGGGACGTACGAGCAGTACTTC
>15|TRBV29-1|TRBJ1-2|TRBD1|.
CSAGGQGARNYGYTF
TGCAGCGCCGGAGGACAGGGGGCGAGGAACTATGGCTACACCTTC
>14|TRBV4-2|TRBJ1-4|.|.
CASSQVSGNEKLFF
TGTGCCAGCAGCCAAGTGTCAGGGAATGAAAAACTGTTTTTT
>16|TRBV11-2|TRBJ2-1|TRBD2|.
CASSLGLAGSDNEQFF
TGTGCCAGCAGTTTGGGACTAGCGGGCTCCGACAATGAGCAGTTCTTC
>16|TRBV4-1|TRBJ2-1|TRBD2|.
CASSLWPGTSANEQFF
TGCGCCAGCAGCCTTTGGCCCGGGACTAGCGCCAATGAGCAGTTCTTC
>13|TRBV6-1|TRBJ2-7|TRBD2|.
CASSREGAYEQYF
TGTGCCAGCAGTCGGGAGGGGGCCTACGAGCAGTACTTC
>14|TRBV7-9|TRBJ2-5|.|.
CASRGFPYQETQYF
TGTGCCAGCAGGGGCTTCCCTTACCAAGAGACCCAGTACTTC
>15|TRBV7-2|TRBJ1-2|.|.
CASSLEGRTAYGYTF
TGTGCCAGCAGCTTAGAGGGGCGGACAGCCTATGGCTACACCTTC
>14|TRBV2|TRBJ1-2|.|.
CASTGQGINYGYTF
TGTGCCAGCACTGGGCAGGGAATTAACTATGGCTACACCTTC
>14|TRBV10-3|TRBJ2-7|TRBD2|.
CAISLGGSTYEQYF
TGTGCCATCAGTTTGGGCGGGAGTACCTACGAGCAGTACTTC
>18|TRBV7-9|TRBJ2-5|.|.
CASSRGTLRGGGPETQYF
TGTGCCAGCAGCCGAGGGACACTGCGAGGGGGAGGGCCAGAGACCCAGTACTTC
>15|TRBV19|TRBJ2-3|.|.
CASSIVSGFTDTQYF
TGTGCCAGTAGTATTGTTAGCGGCTTCACAGATACGCAGTATTTT
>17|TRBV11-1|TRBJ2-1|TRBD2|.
CASSRVSGGLADNEQFF
TGTGCCAGCAGCCGCGTATCGGGGGGGCTGGCCGACAATGAGCAGTTCTTC
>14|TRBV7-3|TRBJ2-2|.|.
CASSGTPSTGELFF
TGTGCCAGTTCCGGGACTCCCTCCACCGGGGAGCTGTTTTTT
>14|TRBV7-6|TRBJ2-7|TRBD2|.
CASSSLAGNYEQYF
TGTGCCAGCAGCTCACTAGCGGGAAACTACGAGCAGTACTTC
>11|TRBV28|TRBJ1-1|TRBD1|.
CASSSSGGAFF
TGTGCCAGCAGTTCCTCAGGGGGAGCTTTCTTT
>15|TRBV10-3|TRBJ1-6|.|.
CAISGGDTNNSPLHF
TGTGCCATCAGTGGTGGGGACACTAATAATTCACCCCTCCACTTT